The subject of this entry is one T cell receptor beta chain. The data derive from a study of cytomegalovirus exposure and HLA in healthy donors. At the level of the study: The 100 million to 120 million unique TCR beta sequences, from 150 million to 200 million T cells, were found by an earlier analysis.

In germline, CDR1 is LNHDA, CDR2 SQIVND (reference sequence). V lost 4 bases and J 0 bases, leaving 14 bases between the germline ends. The CDR3 contains 16 residues. The PCR made use of 60 Vbeta and 13 Jbeta primers. Assay: immunoSEQ multiplex PCR; the TCRdb copy retains only in-frame clones and omits some. The table includes 65,000 to 90,000 clones, under 80% detected once. Specimen: PBMCs. The chain joins TRBV19 to TRBJ2-3; possibly TRBD2 for D (6 bases). The receptor comes from a man aged 55-75 years in good health and CMV-seronegative. CDR3 sequence: CASSRRLELSTDTQYF. The CDR3, as DNA: TGTGCCAGTAGTAGACGACTAGAACTTAGCACAGATACGCAGTATTTT.